These 24 T cell receptor beta chains share one sample of origin, sequenced in a study of shared clonotypes between healthy human individuals. The assay was immunoSEQ multiplex PCR, and TCRdb's table has in-frame clones only and misses some. The table records 1.6 million or so clones, around 95% of them present only once. Sequencing was performed on naive CD4+ T cells sorted from blood. Subset denoted: CD45RA+ positively selected. These receptors were collected from a man aged 25 to 40 in good health.

The chain carries TRBV29-1 and TRBJ1-2; 8 bases are shared with TRBD1. With V trimmed by 1 base and J by 4 bases, 5 bases remained unmatched. The CDR3 runs 14 residues. Per the germline V gene, CDR1 is SQVTM and CDR2 is ANQGSEA. The CDR3 is CSVEGDRPSYGYTF. DNA of the CDR3: TGCAGCGTTGAAGGGGACAGGCCTAGCTATGGCTACACCTTC. Full variable domain (remainder filled in from reference TRBV29-1 and TRBJ1-2): SAVISQKPSRDICQRGTSLTIQCQVDSQVTMMFWYRQQPGQSLTLIATANQGSEATYESGFVIDKFPISRPNLTFSTLTVSNMSPEDSSIYLCSVEGDRPSYGYTFGSGTRLTVV.

This clone was detected once. The V call is TRBV5-5, the J call TRBJ2-5; weak D call: TRBD2 (6 bases). This CDR3 has 14 residues. Per the germline V gene, CDR1 is SGHKS and CDR2 is YYEKEE (reference sequence). V gave up 0 bases and J gave up 2 bases, with 8 bases separating them. The CDR3 region has the DNA TGTGCCAGCAGCTTGGGGGACTCACAAGAGACCCAGTACTTC. Translation: CASSLGDSQETQYF.

The rearrangement uses TRBV29-1 and TRBJ2-5; no firm D call. The V gene's germline CDR1 is SQVTM and CDR2 ANQGSEA. This CDR3 spans 12 amino acids. V lost 4 bases and J lost 5, with 11 bases in between. The DNA for the CDR3 is TGCAGCGTTGGGGCCGGGTCGGAGACCCAGTACTTC. Protein: CSVGAGSETQYF.

This clone was picked up one time. The chain has TRBV11-2 and TRBJ2-1; tentative D call: TRBD2 (6 bases). The CDR3 totals 16 residues. Looked up from germline, CDR1 is SGHAT and CDR2 is FQNNGV. The ends were cut back, 1 base at V and 4 bases at J, with 14 bases in the middle. The CDR3 sequence is CASSLGLRREYNEQFF. Here the CDR3 DNA reads TGTGCCAGCAGCTTAGGGTTACGCCGGGAGTACAATGAGCAGTTCTTC. The variable domain in full, with the rest retrieved from reference TRBV11-2 and TRBJ2-1, is EAGVAQSPRYKIIEKRQSVAFWCNPISGHATLYWYQQILGQGPKLLIQFQNNGVVDDSQLPKDRFSAERLKGVDSTLKIQPAKLEDSAVYLCASSLGLRREYNEQFFGPGTRLTVL.

The chain combines TRBV7-6 with TRBJ1-4, with D possibly TRBD1 on 5 matching bases. V lost 3 bases and J lost 2, with 13 bases in between. This CDR3 is built from 16 residues. Per the germline V gene, CDR1 is SGHVS and CDR2 is FNYEAQ. The DNA for the CDR3 is TGTGCCAGCAGCTTGGGACTCGTAGGGACTAATGAAAAACTGTTTTTT. This gives the protein CASSLGLVGTNEKLFF.

This clone was counted a few times. The J gene is TRBJ1-4, the V gene TRBV7-2, with D maybe TRBD1 (5 bases). CDR1 is SGHTA, CDR2 FQGNSA, per germline. V gave up 5 bases and J gave up 8 bases, with 18 bases separating them. This CDR3 has 15 amino acids. The CDR3 region is CASSQVGAPGEKLFF. The DNA for the CDR3 is TGTGCCAGCAGCCAGGTCGGGGCGCCTGGGGAAAAACTGTTTTTT.

In regard to this clone: The junction departs from germline at one end; a sequencing error may be responsible. The chain links TRBV18 to TRBJ1-2, with D hard to call. The CDR3 has 16 amino acids. Germline CDR1 KGHSH, CDR2 LQKENI. The CDR3 sequence is CASSPAVDQSNYGYTF. The DNA for the CDR3 is TGTGCCAGCTCACCAGCCGTGGACCAATCTAATTATGGCTACACCTTC.

As regards this clone: Different DNA sequences within this sample yield the same CDR3. The chain is built from TRBV18 and TRBJ2-3; no clear D gene. V was trimmed by 1 base and J by 1 base, leaving 6 bases between them. CDR1 is KGHSH and CDR2 is LQKENI in the germline V gene. The CDR3 consists of 14 residues. The DNA for the CDR3 is TGTGCCAGCTCACCACTTGGGGGCACAGATACGCAGTATTTT. Translation: CASSPLGGTDTQYF.

The chain is built from TRBV10-2 and TRBJ2-7; the match to TRBD1 covers 7 bases. After removal of 1 base from V and 1 base from J, the junction contained 1 base not matched to a gene. The CDR3 extends over 14 amino acids. Germline lookup yields CDR1 WSHSY and CDR2 SAAADI. The CDR3 loop reads CASSEWGQSYEQYF. As DNA, the CDR3 is TGCGCCAGCAGTGAGTGGGGACAGTCCTACGAGCAGTACTTC.

V is TRBV5-4 and J is TRBJ2-7, with 7 bases identical to TRBD2. The germline V gene encodes CDR1 SGHNT and CDR2 YYREEE (reference sequence). Germline trimming cut 4 bases from V and 5 bases from J; bases unmatched to any gene: 12. The CDR3 loop spans 15 amino acids. The CDR3 nucleotides read TGTGCCAGCAGCCCCTGGCTGGGAGGGACCCACGAGCAGTACTTC. This sequence encodes CASSPWLGGTHEQYF.

V and J are TRBV5-4 and TRBJ2-5; D uncertain. The ends were cut back, 2 bases at V and 2 bases at J, with 4 bases in the middle. The CDR3 consists of 12 residues. Germline-derived CDR1 and CDR2 are SGHNT and YYREEE (reference sequence). As DNA, the CDR3 is TGTGCCAGCAGCTTCCAGCAAGAGACCCAGTACTTC. This encodes CASSFQQETQYF.

Note on this clone: Relative to the germline gene, one junction end is altered; a read error may explain this. This chain links TRBV20-1 with TRBJ2-7; 9 positions match TRBD2. The CDR3 contains 11 residues. Germline values: CDR1 DFQATT, CDR2 SNEGSKA (reference sequence). CDR3 in DNA: TGCAGTGCTGCTCCGGGACTAGCCTCGTCCTTC. Translation gives CSAAPGLASSF.

The chain has TRBV19 and TRBJ1-2; D not resolved. Germline V gene data show CDR1 as LNHDA and CDR2 as SQIVND (reference sequence). The CDR3 has 15 amino acids. The V end lost 3 bases, the J end lost 1 base, and 12 bases lay between the germline ends. The CDR3 DNA follows: TGTGCCAGTAGTATTCCAGGAACTAATAACTATGGCTACACCTTC. It codes for CASSIPGTNNYGYTF.

The V gene is TRBV7-3, the J gene TRBJ2-7; tentatively, D is TRBD1 or TRBD2 (6 bases each). Germline CDR1 is SGHTA and CDR2 is FQGTGA. V was cut by 1 base and J by 0 bases, with 10 bases left in between. The CDR3 length is 15 residues. The CDR3 sequence is CASSLMGGSSYEQYF. The CDR3 nucleotides are TGTGCCAGCAGCTTAATGGGGGGCAGCTCCTACGAGCAGTACTTC.

This chain joins TRBV6-6 and TRBJ1-2; TRBD1 might be the D (6 bases). Germline CDR1 MNHNY, CDR2 SVGAGI (reference sequence). V was clipped by 2 bases and J by 4 bases, with 11 bases between them. The CDR3 spans 14 residues. CDR3 protein: CASSYTGSLYGYTF. CDR3 coding DNA: TGTGCCAGCAGTTACACAGGGAGCCTCTATGGCTACACCTTC.

The chain recombines TRBV29-1 with TRBJ2-1, with 7 bases aligning to TRBD2. The germline V gene has CDR1 SQVTM and CDR2 ANQGSEA. The CDR3 is made up of 13 amino acids. V shed 7 bases and J 7 bases; nucleotides not matched to a gene: 10. The CDR3 DNA is TGCAGCGACGGGACTACCGCCCGTAATGAGCAGTTCTTC. Its translation is CSDGTTARNEQFF.

This clone was picked up one time. The V gene is TRBV5-1, the J gene TRBJ1-4, with TRBD1 identical over 7 bases. CDR3 length equals 16 residues. The germline gives CDR1 SGHRS, CDR2 YFSETQ. The J segment lost 5 bases and the V segment lost 5 bases, leaving 12 bases of the junction unmatched. CDR3: CASRRRPGQRNEKLFF. In DNA, the CDR3 is TGCGCCAGCAGACGTAGGCCGGGACAGCGGAATGAAAAACTGTTTTTT.

J is TRBJ2-7 and V is TRBV11-2; the D gene is possibly TRBD1 (6 bases). Trimming took 2 bases from V and 1 from J, leaving 12 bases between them. CDR1 SGHAT and CDR2 FQNNGV come from the germline V gene. The CDR3 is made up of 15 amino acids. DNA for the CDR3: TGTGCCAGCAGCTTAAGACCAGGGGCATCCTACGAGCAGTACTTC. Residues: CASSLRPGASYEQYF.

The chain recombines TRBV5-5 with TRBJ2-2; D call uncertain. Trimming removed 0 bases at V and 0 bases at J, with 9 bases between. Germline-derived CDR1 and CDR2 are SGHKS and YYEKEE (reference sequence). CDR3 length: 16 amino acids. This CDR3 reads CASSLAVGPNTGELFF. CDR3 bases: TGTGCCAGCAGCTTGGCCGTAGGGCCGAACACCGGGGAGCTGTTTTTT.

This rearrangement joins TRBV18 to TRBJ1-1, with D hard to call. CDR1 and CDR2 from the germline V gene are KGHSH and LQKENI. The CDR3 length is 14 residues. Trimming stripped 2 bases from V and 5 bases from J, with 12 bases between. The CDR3 is CASSPGVRRTEAFF. The CDR3, as DNA: TGTGCCAGCTCACCAGGGGTTCGGAGGACTGAAGCTTTCTTT.

Note on this clone: This specimen includes other DNA sequences encoding the same CDR3. The rearrangement joins TRBV4-3 to TRBJ2-7; a weak D match, TRBD1 (6 bases). Germline assignment: CDR1 LGHNA and CDR2 YSLEER. CDR3 length: 15 residues. The V end was cut by 0 bases, the J end by 1 base, with 10 bases between. The CDR3 region has the DNA TGCGCCAGCAGCCAAGAGGGCAGGGGATCCTACGAGCAGTACTTC. It encodes CASSQEGRGSYEQYF.

CDR3 sequence: CASTFTNTEAFF. The CDR3 nucleotides read TGTGCCAGCACCTTTACCAACACTGAAGCTTTCTTT. The chain is built from TRBV11-2 and TRBJ1-1, with unresolved D. The CDR3 spans 12 residues. Germline loops: CDR1 SGHAT, CDR2 FQNNGV. Trimming took 7 bases from V and 2 from J, leaving 8 bases between them. The whole variable domain, remainder taken from reference TRBV11-2 and TRBJ1-1, is EAGVAQSPRYKIIEKRQSVAFWCNPISGHATLYWYQQILGQGPKLLIQFQNNGVVDDSQLPKDRFSAERLKGVDSTLKIQPAKLEDSAVYLCASTFTNTEAFFGQGTRLTVV.

The CDR3 is CAISPGQANQPQHF. Here the CDR3 DNA reads TGTGCCATCAGCCCGGGACAGGCAAATCAGCCCCAGCATTTT. The chain links TRBV10-3 to TRBJ1-5; 8 positions match TRBD1. Germline V CDR1 and CDR2: ENHRY, SYGVKD. V shed 6 bases, J shed 4 bases, and the junction held 5 bases outside the gene matches. CDR3 length: 14 residues.

As regards this clone: Distinct nucleotide sequences in the sample also encode this CDR3. This chain joins TRBV5-1 and TRBJ2-5, with 9 bases identical to TRBD2. Germline trimming cut 3 bases from V and 5 bases from J; bases unmatched to any gene: 5. The CDR3 contains 14 residues. In germline, CDR1 is SGHRS, CDR2 YFSETQ. The CDR3 loop is CASSSGTSSETQYF. The CDR3 DNA reads as TGCGCCAGCAGCTCCGGGACTAGCTCCGAGACCCAGTACTTC.